The present T cell receptor (beta chain) was sequenced within a study of T cells in Graves' hyperthyroidism and ophthalmopathy. Amplification of TCR beta CDR3 regions used RNA as the template. HTBI primers were the set used in a first-round RT-PCR of the TCR CDR3. TCRdb reanalysed the multiplex PCR reads using MiXCR and keeps one entry per CDR3 protein. The repertoire holds fewer than 500,000 distinct CDR3 sequences, with around 15% as singletons. In this sample, this clonotype turned up many times. The sample comprised blood. The receptor was isolated from a man aged 18 to 29 with Graves' ophthalmopathy.

The CDR3 DNA is TGTGCCAGCAGCATTTCCCCGGGGGGGCACTACAATGAGCAGTTCTTC. Its translation: CASSISPGGHYNEQFF. This chain links TRBV7-2 with TRBJ2-1; TRBD2 matches 8 bases. CDR1 and CDR2 from the germline V gene are SGHTA and FQGNSA. J gave up 3 bases and V 5 bases, and 9 bases lay outside the gene matches. The CDR3 is 16 amino acids. Full variable domain (outside the CDR3, taken from reference TRBV7-2 and TRBJ2-1): GAGVSQSPSNKVTEKGKDVELRCDPISGHTALYWYRQSLGQGLEFLIYFQGNSAPDKSGLPSDRFSAERTGGSVSTLTIQRTQQEDSAVYLCASSISPGGHYNEQFFGPGTRLTVL.